The text below deals with one T cell receptor beta chain. The CDR3 has 13 amino acids. The V gene end was trimmed by 5 bases and the J gene end by 10 bases; junction bases not matched to a gene: 9. The entry originates in a study of T cells in tumors after PD-1 blockade. Here immunoSEQ multiplex PCR was the method, and the copy in TCRdb shows in-frame clones only, minus some. The sample holds under 50,000 clones, approximately 79% seen once. This sequence originates from a human donor with advanced basal cell or squamous cell carcinoma (not recorded which). J is TRBJ2-3 and V is TRBV12-3 or TRBV12-4; 7 nucleotides line up with TRBD1. Sequencing used PBMCs, obtained before anti-PD-1 therapy. The CDR3 is CASSPGPDRAQYF. CDR3 DNA: TGTGCCAGCAGTCCAGGACCCGACAGGGCGCAGTATTTT.